This is a list of T cell receptor beta chains from one sample in a study of T cell repertoires in cytomegalovirus infection. Via MiXCR, TCRdb re-called the reads, giving one row per CDR3 protein. The sample gives around 100,000 distinct CDR3 sequences, 20% to 30% of which show up once; about two fifths is in the top ten. What was sequenced was CD8+ T cells from PBMCs. The receptors come from a human donor in good health (CMV status not recorded). Some clones in this sample may be carry-over from other donors' samples. Each CDR3 is given with its conserved first and last residue. D genes are given only for firm matches. Size values are once, few and many counts, or a class for expanded clones, and some rows have none.

>TRBV18|many|TRBJ2-1|TRBD2
TGTGCCAGCTCAGACCAGGGAGGGCCCGACAATGAGCAGTTCTTC
CASSDQGGPDNEQFF
>TRBV28|few|TRBJ2-7|TRBD2
TGTGCCAGCAGTTCACTGGCGGGGGGGCACGACGAGCAGTACTTC
CASSSLAGGHDEQYF
>TRBV7-6|.|TRBJ2-2|TRBD1
TGTGCCAGCAGCCTCGAGACAGGGGACACCGGGGAGCTGTTTTTT
CASSLETGDTGELFF
>TRBV9|.|TRBJ2-5|.
TGTGCCAGCAGCCCTGGCGGGACAGTTCTAGCGGGTTATGAGACCCAGTACTTC
CASSPGGTVLAGYETQYF
>TRBV27|.|TRBJ1-1|TRBD1
TGTGCCAGCAGTTTCGGGACAGAGAACACTGAAGCTTTCTTT
CASSFGTENTEAFF
>TRBV11-3|.|TRBJ2-1|.
TGTGCCAGCAGCTTTGGGCTAGGACCCAGTCGACCTCAGTTCTTC
CASSFGLGPSRPQFF
>TRBV6-1|many|TRBJ2-1|TRBD2
TGTGCCAGCAGTGACCGACTAGCGGGCAACAATGAGCAGTTCTTC
CASSDRLAGNNEQFF
>TRBV27|few|TRBJ2-2|TRBD2
TGTGCCAGCAGACGGGGGGGACCAAAGGGGGAGCTGTTTTTT
CASRRGGPKGELFF
>TRBV5-6|.|TRBJ2-3|.
TGTGCCAGCAGCCCCCCCGTTGGTACGCAGTATTTT
CASSPPVGTQYF
>TRBV7-9|many|TRBJ2-1|TRBD1
TGTGCCAGCAGCACAACAGGGGGAGATGAGCAGTTCTTC
CASSTTGGDEQFF
>TRBV30|once|TRBJ1-5|TRBD1
TGTGCCTGGGGGACAGGGGGGAGCAATCAGCCCCAGCATTTT
CAWGTGGSNQPQHF
>TRBV7-2|many|TRBJ2-1|.
TGTGCCAGCAACGCCCTGGTGGACTACAATGAGCAGTTCTTC
CASNALVDYNEQFF
>TRBV6-2/TRBV6-3|many|TRBJ2-1|.
TGTGCCAGCAGTTCCAGTGGGTACAATGAGCAGTTCTTC
CASSSSGYNEQFF
>TRBV7-2|many|TRBJ2-2|TRBD1
TGTGCCAGCAGCCTAAACAGGGGGCCGAACACCGGGGAGCTGTTTTTT
CASSLNRGPNTGELFF
>TRBV5-6|few|TRBJ2-3|TRBD2
TGTGCCAGCAGCGAAGGGACGGGGGGAAGCACAGATACGCAGTATTTT
CASSEGTGGSTDTQYF
>TRBV11-2|few|TRBJ2-3|TRBD2
TGTGCCAGCAGCTCACGGACTAGCGGGAGGGCCAGGGATACGCAGTATTTT
CASSSRTSGRARDTQYF
>TRBV6-5|.|TRBJ2-7|TRBD1
TGTGCCAGCAGCCCGTCCGAGACAGGGGCTACTAAGTACTTC
CASSPSETGATKYF
>TRBV7-6|many|TRBJ2-1|TRBD1
TGTGCCAGCAGCACTCAGGACAGGGGGCTCGATGAGCAGTTCTTC
CASSTQDRGLDEQFF
>TRBV7-6|.|TRBJ2-7|.
TGTGCCAGCAGCTTAACGGACTCAGCCTCCGAGCAGTACTTC
CASSLTDSASEQYF
>TRBV11-2|.|TRBJ2-7|TRBD1
TGTGCCAGCAGCTTAGGTATCTGGATGACAGGGGGCCTTTACGAGCAGTACTTC
CASSLGIWMTGGLYEQYF
>TRBV5-6|.|TRBJ1-1|.
TGTGCCAGCAGCCCCCGGAAAGAGCGGAAGAACACTGAAGCTTTCTTT
CASSPRKERKNTEAFF
>TRBV12-3/TRBV12-4|few|TRBJ1-1|.
TGTGCCAGCCGTGCGGGACTCCAAGACACTGAAGCTTTCTTT
CASRAGLQDTEAFF
>TRBV7-9|.|TRBJ1-1|.
TGTGCCAGCAGCTTAGGTACAGAGAACACTGAAGCTTTCTTT
CASSLGTENTEAFF
>TRBV7-9|once|TRBJ1-1|.
TGTGCCAGCAGCTTAAATAATGAAGCTTTCTTT
CASSLNNEAFF
>TRBV7-2|many|TRBJ2-7|.
TGTGCCAGCAGCTTAGCGGGTGGGAACCCTTCGAGGGGGCAGTACTTC
CASSLAGGNPSRGQYF
>TRBV14|many|TRBJ2-7|TRBD1
TGTGCCAGCAGCCCTCCGGGACAGGGCACGTACGAGCAGTACTTC
CASSPPGQGTYEQYF
>TRBV11-3|.|TRBJ1-2|TRBD1
TGTGCCAGCAGTTATAGGATGGTGGCAGGGGGCCGCCGTGGCTACACCTTC
CASSYRMVAGGRRGYTF
>TRBV27|.|TRBJ2-1|TRBD2
TGTGCCAGCAGTTCCCGGGGACTAGCGGGAGCTAATGAGCAGTTCTTC
CASSSRGLAGANEQFF
>TRBV7-9|.|TRBJ1-5|.
TGTGCCAGCAGCGATCTCGGCTATAGCAATCAGCCCCAGCATTTT
CASSDLGYSNQPQHF
>TRBV28|few|TRBJ1-1|.
TGTGCCAGCAGACAGATCATGAACACTGAAGCTTTCTTT
CASRQIMNTEAFF